The present T cell receptor (beta chain) was sequenced within a study of T cell repertoires in cytomegalovirus infection. As for the study in general: Well-studied HLA-B-restricted epitopes and recently identified HLA-C-restricted epitopes of CMV were both used in the study. Evidence of both CMV infection and a matching HLA type came from public TCR beta signatures. Regarding the study as a whole: Carriers of CMV and the relevant HLA type were discriminated by public TCR beta frequency. Ex vivo, HLA-C-restricted CMV-specific TCR beta clonotypes prevailed over the rest of the response.

TCRdb re-called the reads with MiXCR, one entry per CDR3 protein. The sample gives about 570,000 distinct CDR3 sequences, approximately 40% of which show up once; around 50% is in the top ten. Note on this clonotype: The target antigen is unknown.

The TCR originated in a human donor in good health (CMV status not recorded). Some clones in this sample may be carry-over from other donors' samples. This sample comprised cultured PBMCs, obtained from culture after CMV antigen stimulation.

CDR3 region: CASSAWDLPNSPLHF. CDR3 coding DNA: TGTGCCAGCAGTGCCTGGGACCTACCTAATTCACCCCTCCACTTT. This rearrangement joins TRBV2 to TRBJ1-6; the D gene is possibly TRBD1 (5 bases). CDR3 length equals 15 residues. V was shortened by 4 bases and J by 6 bases, with 13 bases between the two germline ends. The germline V gene has CDR1 SNHLY and CDR2 FYNNEI.